The clone carrying this TCR beta chain was detected only a few times. The antigen is unknown. Per germline, CDR1 SGHAT and CDR2 FQDESV (reference sequence). The CDR3 contains 17 residues. The ends were cut back, 5 bases at V and 0 bases at J, with 17 bases in the middle. Patients had received no treatment of any kind before thyroid surgery. This sample is drawn from a study of metastatic and nonmetastatic thyroid tumors. Across the study: Where malignant and benign thyroid patients were concerned, repertoires were compared across blood and tumor or nodule tissue. Whole-study results and caveats: TCR beta diversity was reportedly significantly higher in malignant thyroid tumors than benign nodules, in blood and tumor.

In the original analysis: A classifier of distant metastasis in papillary thyroid cancer was built from CDR3 differences (across clinicopathological groups). TCRdb called clones again from the PCR reads with MiXCR. It is TCRdb's table, rather than the study itself, that gives the V and J calls and clone size. This table has about 20,000 clones, 20% to 25% appearing once. The sample consisted of blood. The chain uses TRBV11-1 and TRBJ1-3; D uncertain. The receptor was isolated from a male donor with papillary thyroid cancer or a benign thyroid nodule (not recorded which). Some clones in this sample may be carry-over from other donors' samples. The chain's CDR3 is CASSLNGSPSSGNTIYF. CDR3 in DNA: TGTGCCAGCAGCCTAAACGGGTCCCCGAGCTCTGGAAACACCATATATTTT. Complete variable domain (other parts from reference TRBV11-1 and TRBJ1-3): EAEVAQSPRYKITEKSQAVAFWCDPISGHATLYWYRQILGQGPELLVQFQDESVVDDSQLPKDRFSAERLKGVDSTLKIQPAELGDSAMYLCASSLNGSPSSGNTIYFGEGSWLTVV.